The 6 T cell receptor beta chains below were found in one sample sequenced in a study of vaccination and CD4 T cells after COVID-19. Oncomine TCR Beta short-read sequencing was applied to DNA from cultured CD4+ T cells. TCRdb ran MiXCR on the PCR reads and lists one entry per CDR3 protein. The sample lists almost 15,000 distinct CDR3 sequences; 20% to 25% were seen once. Treatment in this sample: approximately nine-day PBMC culture with coronavirus spike peptide pools or control peptides (ViraFEST assay). The antigens these receptors bind are not known. The specimen was CD4+ T cells from blood, cultured in vitro, collected before SARS-CoV-2 vaccination. These receptor sequences come from a human donor who received a COVID-19 vaccine.

This chain uses TRBV6-4 with TRBJ1-1; no clear D gene. Germline CDR1 MRHNA, CDR2 SNTAGT. V shed 4 bases and J shed 1 base, with 7 bases lying between them. The CDR3 covers 13 residues. This chain's CDR3 is CASSVTQNTEAFF. CDR3 coding DNA: TGTGCCAGCAGTGTTACACAGAACACTGAAGCTTTCTTT.

By frequency in the sample, this clonotype is medium-sized. The genes are TRBV19 and TRBJ1-2; 8 bases are a match to TRBD1. The ends lost 6 bases at V and 4 bases at J; junction bases unmatched: 16. CDR1 LNHDA and CDR2 SQIVND come from the germline V gene (reference sequence). The CDR3 is 17 residues long. CDR3 nucleotide sequence: TGTGCCAGTAGCTATCGAGGGCTCCGGGACAGGAGCTATGGCTACACCTTC. Its translation: CASSYRGLRDRSYGYTF.

This clonotype was picked up one time. J is TRBJ2-7 and V is TRBV5-1; TRBD1 aligns across 10 bases. After removal of 2 bases from V and 0 bases from J, the junction contained 5 bases not matched to a gene. Germline V gene lookup returns CDR1 SGHRS and CDR2 YFSETQ. The CDR3 length is 16 residues. The CDR3 reads CASSLVGQGISYEQYF. As DNA, the CDR3 is TGCGCCAGCAGCTTAGTGGGACAGGGGATCTCCTACGAGCAGTACTTC.

The rearrangement uses TRBV7-2 and TRBJ2-7; the D gene is possibly TRBD1 (6 bases). Trimming removed 4 bases at V and 4 bases at J, with 17 bases between. Per the germline V gene, CDR1 is SGHTA and CDR2 is FQGNSA. This CDR3 has 15 residues. As DNA, the CDR3 is TGTGCCAGCAGCTCCCCTGACAGGAATGTTTACGAGCAGTACTTC. It translates to CASSSPDRNVYEQYF.

This clonotype was counted a few times. J is TRBJ1-2 and V is TRBV19, with D hard to call. V was pared by 3 bases and J by 4 bases, with 15 bases between. This CDR3 is 15 amino acids long. CDR1 is LNHDA and CDR2 is SQIVND in the germline V gene (reference sequence). The chain's CDR3 is CASSISPTWAYGYTF. The CDR3 DNA reads TGTGCCAGTAGTATTTCTCCGACCTGGGCCTATGGCTACACCTTC.

The chain combines TRBV5-1 with TRBJ2-5; TRBD1 matches 8 bases. Germline CDR1 is SGHRS and CDR2 is YFSETQ. CDR3 size: 14 residues. V shed 0 bases, J shed 7 bases, and the junction held 5 bases outside the gene matches. CDR3 bases: TGCGCCAGCAGCTTGGGGACAGGGTTTCGGACCCAGTACTTC. Encoded protein: CASSLGTGFRTQYF.